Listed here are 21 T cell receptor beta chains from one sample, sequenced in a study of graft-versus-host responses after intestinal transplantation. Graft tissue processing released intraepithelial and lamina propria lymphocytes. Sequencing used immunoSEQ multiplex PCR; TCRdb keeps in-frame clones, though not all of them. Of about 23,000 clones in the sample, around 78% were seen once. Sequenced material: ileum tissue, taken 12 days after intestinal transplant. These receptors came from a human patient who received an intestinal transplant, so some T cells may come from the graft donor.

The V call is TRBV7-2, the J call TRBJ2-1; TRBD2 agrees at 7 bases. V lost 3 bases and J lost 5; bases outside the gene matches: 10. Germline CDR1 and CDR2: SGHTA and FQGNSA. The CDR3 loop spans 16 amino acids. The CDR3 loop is CASSFSLGLSDNEQFF. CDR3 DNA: TGTGCCAGCAGCTTCAGTCTGGGACTATCCGACAATGAGCAGTTCTTC.

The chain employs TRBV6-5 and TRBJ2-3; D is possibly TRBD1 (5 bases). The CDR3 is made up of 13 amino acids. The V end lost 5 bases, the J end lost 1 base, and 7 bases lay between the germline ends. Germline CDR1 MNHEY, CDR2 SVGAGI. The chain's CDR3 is CASSEQGTDTQYF. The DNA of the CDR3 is TGTGCCAGCAGTGAACAGGGCACAGATACGCAGTATTTT.

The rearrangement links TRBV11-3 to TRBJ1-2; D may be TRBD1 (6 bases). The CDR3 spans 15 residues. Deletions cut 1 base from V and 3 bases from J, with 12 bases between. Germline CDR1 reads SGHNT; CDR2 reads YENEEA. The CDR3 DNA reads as TGTGCCAGCAGCTTAGGGACAGTCCACGACTATGGCTACACCTTC. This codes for CASSLGTVHDYGYTF.

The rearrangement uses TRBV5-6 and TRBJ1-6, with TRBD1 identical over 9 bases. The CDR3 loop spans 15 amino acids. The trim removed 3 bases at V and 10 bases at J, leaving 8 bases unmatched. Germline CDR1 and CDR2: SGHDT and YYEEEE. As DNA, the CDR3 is TGTGCCAGCAGCTCGCCGGGACAGGGAGAATCACCCCTCCACTTT. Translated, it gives CASSSPGQGESPLHF. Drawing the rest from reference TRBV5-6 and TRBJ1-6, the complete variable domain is DAGVTQSPTHLIKTRGQQVTLRCSPKSGHDTVSWYQQALGQGPQFIFQYYEEEERQRGNFPDRFSGHQFPNYSSELNVNALLLGDSALYLCASSSPGQGESPLHFGNGTRLTVT.

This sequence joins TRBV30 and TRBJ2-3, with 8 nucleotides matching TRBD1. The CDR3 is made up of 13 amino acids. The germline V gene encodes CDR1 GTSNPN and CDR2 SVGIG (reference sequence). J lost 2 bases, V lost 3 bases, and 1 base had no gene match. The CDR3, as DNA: TGTGCCTGGAGCAGGGGGCACACAGATACGCAGTATTTT. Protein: CAWSRGHTDTQYF. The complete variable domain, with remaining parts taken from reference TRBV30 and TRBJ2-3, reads SQTIHQWPATLVQPVGSPLSLECTVEGTSNPNLYWYRQAAGRGLQLLFYSVGIGQISSEVPQNLSASRPQDRQFILSSKKLLLSDSGFYLCAWSRGHTDTQYFGPGTRLTVL.

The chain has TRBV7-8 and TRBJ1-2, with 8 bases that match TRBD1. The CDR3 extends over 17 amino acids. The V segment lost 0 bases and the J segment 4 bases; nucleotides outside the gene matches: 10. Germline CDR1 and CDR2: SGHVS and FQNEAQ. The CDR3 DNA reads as TGTGCCAGCAGCTTAGCGACCCCGGGACAGGCGATCTATGGCTACACCTTC. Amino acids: CASSLATPGQAIYGYTF. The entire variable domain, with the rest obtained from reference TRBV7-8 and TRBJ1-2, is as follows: GAGVSQSPRYKVAKRGQDVALRCDPISGHVSLFWYQQALGQGPEFLTYFQNEAQLDKSGLPSDRFFAERPEGSVSTLKIQRTQQEDSAVYLCASSLATPGQAIYGYTFGSGTRLTVV.

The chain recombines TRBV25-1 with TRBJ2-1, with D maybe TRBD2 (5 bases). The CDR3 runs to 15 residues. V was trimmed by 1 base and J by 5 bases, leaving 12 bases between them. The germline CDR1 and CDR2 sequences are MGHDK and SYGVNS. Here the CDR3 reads CASSEFLGLNNEQFF. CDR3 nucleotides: TGTGCCAGCAGTGAATTTCTAGGACTGAACAATGAGCAGTTCTTC.

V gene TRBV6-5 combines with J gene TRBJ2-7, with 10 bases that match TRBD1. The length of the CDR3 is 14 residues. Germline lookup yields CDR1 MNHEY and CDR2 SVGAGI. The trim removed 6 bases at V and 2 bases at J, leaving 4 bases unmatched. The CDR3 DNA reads TGTGCCAGCAGACTGGACAGGGGGACCTACGAGCAGTACTTC. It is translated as CASRLDRGTYEQYF.

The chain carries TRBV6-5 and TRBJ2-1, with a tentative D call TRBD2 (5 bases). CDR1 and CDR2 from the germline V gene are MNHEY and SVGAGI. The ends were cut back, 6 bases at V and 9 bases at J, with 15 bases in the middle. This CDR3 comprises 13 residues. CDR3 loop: CASRERSGSEQFF. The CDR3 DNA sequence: TGTGCCAGCAGAGAGAGGTCGGGGTCTGAGCAGTTCTTC.

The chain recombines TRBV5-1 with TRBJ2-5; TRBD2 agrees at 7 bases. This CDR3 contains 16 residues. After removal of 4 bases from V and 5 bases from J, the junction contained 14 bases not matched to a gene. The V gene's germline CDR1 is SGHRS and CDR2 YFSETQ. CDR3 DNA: TGCGCCAGCAGCACGCAGGGTGTCCGGGGAGGGGAGACCCAGTACTTC. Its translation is CASSTQGVRGGETQYF.

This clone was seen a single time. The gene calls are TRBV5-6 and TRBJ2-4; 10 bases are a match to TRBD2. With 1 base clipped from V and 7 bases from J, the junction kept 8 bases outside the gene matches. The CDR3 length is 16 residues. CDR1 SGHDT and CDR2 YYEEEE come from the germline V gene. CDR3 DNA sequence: TGTGCCAGCAGCTTGTTCGCCACTAGCGGGGCGAACATTCAGTACTTC. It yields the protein CASSLFATSGANIQYF.

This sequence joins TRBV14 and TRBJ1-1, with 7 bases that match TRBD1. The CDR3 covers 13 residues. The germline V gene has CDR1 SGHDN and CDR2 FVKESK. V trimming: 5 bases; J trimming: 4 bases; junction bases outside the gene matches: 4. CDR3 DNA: TGTGCCAGCAGCTCCCAGGGGGGCACTGAAGCTTTCTTT. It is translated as CASSSQGGTEAFF.

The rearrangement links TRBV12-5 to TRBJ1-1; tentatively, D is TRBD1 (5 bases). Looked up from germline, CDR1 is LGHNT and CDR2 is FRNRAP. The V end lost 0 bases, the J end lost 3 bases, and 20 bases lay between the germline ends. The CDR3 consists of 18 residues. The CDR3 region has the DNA TGTGCTAGTGGTTTGGTATTAGGCGGGACCGATGAGCACACTGAAGCTTTCTTT. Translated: CASGLVLGGTDEHTEAFF.

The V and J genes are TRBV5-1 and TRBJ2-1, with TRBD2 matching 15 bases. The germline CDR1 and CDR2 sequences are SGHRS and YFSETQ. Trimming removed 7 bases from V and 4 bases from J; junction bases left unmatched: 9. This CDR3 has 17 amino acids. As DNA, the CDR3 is TGCGCCAGCCATCCGGGACTAGCGGGGGGTCCTTACAATGAGCAGTTCTTC. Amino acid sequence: CASHPGLAGGPYNEQFF.

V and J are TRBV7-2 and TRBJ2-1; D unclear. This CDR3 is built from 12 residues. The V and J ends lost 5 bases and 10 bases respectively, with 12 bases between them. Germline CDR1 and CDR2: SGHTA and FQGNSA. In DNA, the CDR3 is TGTGCCAGCAGCCTGACACCAAGGGAGCAGTTCTTC. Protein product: CASSLTPREQFF.

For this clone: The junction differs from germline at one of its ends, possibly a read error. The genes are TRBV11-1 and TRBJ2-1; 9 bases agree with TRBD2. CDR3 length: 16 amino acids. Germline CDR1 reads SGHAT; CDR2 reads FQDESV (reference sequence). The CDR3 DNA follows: TGTGCCAGCAGCTTAGTATCAGGTTCGGGTAGCGGGGGCCGGCTCTTC. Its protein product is CASSLVSGSGSGGRLF.

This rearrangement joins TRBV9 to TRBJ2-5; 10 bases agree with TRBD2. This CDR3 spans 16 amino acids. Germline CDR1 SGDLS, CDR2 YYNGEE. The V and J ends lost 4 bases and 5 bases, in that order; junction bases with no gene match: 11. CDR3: CASSPASGGAWETQYF. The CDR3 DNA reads TGTGCCAGCAGCCCTGCCAGCGGGGGGGCCTGGGAGACCCAGTACTTC.

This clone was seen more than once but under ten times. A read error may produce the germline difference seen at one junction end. This chain's CDR3 is CASGLDRPPYGYTF. CDR3 nucleotide sequence: TGTGCTAGTGGGTTGGACAGGCCTCCCTATGGCTACACCTTC. This chain uses TRBV12-5 with TRBJ1-2; TRBD1 agrees at 7 bases. The CDR3 consists of 14 residues. In germline, CDR1 is LGHNT, CDR2 FRNRAP.

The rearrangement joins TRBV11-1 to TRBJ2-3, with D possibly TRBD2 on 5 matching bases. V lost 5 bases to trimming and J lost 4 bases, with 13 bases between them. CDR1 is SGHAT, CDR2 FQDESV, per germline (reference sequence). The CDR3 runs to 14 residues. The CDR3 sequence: CASSPGMLSDTQYF. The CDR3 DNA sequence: TGTGCCAGCAGCCCCGGGATGCTGTCAGATACGCAGTATTTT. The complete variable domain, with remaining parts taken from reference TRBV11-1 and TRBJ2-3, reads EAEVAQSPRYKITEKSQAVAFWCDPISGHATLYWYRQILGQGPELLVQFQDESVVDDSQLPKDRFSAERLKGVDSTLKIQPAELGDSAMYLCASSPGMLSDTQYFGPGTRLTVL.

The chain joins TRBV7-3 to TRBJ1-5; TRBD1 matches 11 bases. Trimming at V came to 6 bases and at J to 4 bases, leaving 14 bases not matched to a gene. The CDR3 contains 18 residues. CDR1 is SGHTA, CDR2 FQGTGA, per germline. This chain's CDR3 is CASSVTGQGVLANQPQHF. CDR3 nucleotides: TGTGCCAGCAGTGTGACGGGACAGGGGGTGCTCGCTAATCAGCCCCAGCATTTT.

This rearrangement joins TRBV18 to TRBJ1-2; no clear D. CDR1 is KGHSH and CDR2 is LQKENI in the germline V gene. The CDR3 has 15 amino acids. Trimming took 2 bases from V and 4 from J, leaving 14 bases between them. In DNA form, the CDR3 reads TGTGCCAGCTCACCAGCAACAGATAAGGCCTATGGCTACACCTTC. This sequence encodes CASSPATDKAYGYTF. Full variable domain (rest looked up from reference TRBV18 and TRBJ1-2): NAGVMQNPRHLVRRRGQEARLRCSPMKGHSHVYWYRQLPEEGLKFMVYLQKENIIDESGMPKERFSAEFPKEGPSILRIQQVVRGDSAAYFCASSPATDKAYGYTFGSGTRLTVV.